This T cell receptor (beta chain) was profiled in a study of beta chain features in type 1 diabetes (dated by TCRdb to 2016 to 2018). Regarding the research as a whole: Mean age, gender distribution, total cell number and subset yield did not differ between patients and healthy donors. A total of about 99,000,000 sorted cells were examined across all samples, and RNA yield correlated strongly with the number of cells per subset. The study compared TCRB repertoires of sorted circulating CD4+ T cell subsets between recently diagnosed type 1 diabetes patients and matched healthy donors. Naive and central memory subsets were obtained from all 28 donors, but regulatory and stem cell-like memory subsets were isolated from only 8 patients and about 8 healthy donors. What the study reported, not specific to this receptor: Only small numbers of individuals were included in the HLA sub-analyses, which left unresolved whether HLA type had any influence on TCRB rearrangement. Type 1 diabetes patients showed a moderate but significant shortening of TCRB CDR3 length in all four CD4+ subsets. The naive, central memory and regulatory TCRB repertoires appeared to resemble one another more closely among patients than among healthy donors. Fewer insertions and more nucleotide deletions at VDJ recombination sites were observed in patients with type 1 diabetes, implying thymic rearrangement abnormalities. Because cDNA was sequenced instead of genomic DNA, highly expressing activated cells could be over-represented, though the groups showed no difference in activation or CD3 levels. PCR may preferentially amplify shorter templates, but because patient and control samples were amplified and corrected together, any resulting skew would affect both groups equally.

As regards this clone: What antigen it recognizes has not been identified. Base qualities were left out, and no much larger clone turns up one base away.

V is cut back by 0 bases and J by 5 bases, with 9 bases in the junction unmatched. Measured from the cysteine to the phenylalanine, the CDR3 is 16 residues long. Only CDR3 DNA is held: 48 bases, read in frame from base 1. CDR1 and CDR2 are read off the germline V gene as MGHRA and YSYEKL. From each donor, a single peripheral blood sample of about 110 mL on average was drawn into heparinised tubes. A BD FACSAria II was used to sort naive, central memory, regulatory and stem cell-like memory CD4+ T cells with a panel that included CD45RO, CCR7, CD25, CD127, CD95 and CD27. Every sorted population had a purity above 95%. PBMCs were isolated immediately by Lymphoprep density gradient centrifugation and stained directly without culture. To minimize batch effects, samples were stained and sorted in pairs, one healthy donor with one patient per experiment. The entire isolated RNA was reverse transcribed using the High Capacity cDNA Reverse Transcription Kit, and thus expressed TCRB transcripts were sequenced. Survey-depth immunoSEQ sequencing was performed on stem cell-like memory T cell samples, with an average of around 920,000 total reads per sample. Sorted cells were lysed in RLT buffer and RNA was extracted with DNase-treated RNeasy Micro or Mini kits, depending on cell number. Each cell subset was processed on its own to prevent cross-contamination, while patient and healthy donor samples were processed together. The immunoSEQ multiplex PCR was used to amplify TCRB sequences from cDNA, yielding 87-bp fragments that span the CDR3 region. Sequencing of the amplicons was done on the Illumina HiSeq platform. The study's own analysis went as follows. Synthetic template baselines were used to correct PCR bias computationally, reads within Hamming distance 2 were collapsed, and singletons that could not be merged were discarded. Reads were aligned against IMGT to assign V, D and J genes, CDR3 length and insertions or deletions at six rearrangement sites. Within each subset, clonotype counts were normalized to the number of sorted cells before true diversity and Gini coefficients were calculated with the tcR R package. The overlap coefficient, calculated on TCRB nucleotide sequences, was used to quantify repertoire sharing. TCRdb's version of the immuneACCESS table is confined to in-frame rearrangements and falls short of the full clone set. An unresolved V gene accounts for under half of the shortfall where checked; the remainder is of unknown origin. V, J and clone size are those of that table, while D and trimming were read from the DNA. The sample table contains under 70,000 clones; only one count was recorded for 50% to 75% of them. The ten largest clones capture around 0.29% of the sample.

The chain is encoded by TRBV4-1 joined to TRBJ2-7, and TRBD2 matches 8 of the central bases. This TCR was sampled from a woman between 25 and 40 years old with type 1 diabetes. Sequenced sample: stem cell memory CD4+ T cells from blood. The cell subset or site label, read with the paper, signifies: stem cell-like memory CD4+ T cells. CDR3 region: CASSQDSRSGGHEQYF. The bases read TGCGCCAGCAGCCAAGATTCGCGCAGCGGGGGCCACGAGCAGTACTTC.